Sequencing of this T cell receptor (beta chain) was carried out in a study of control samples from healthy donors and cancer patients. The method was immunoSEQ multiplex PCR; TCRdb's version includes in-frame clones alone and lacks a portion of them. Of 130,000 to 150,000 clones listed, about 89% are singletons. The V segment lost 1 base and the J segment 6 bases; nucleotides outside the gene matches: 4. CDR3 length equals 15 residues. CDR1 and CDR2 (germline): SGHNT, YENEEA. The rearrangement uses TRBV11-3 and TRBJ2-7, with 12 bases that match TRBD1. The sequencing input was blood. The TCR sequence derives from a young man in good health. CDR3 amino acids: CASSLGGQGAGEQYF. As DNA, the CDR3 is TGTGCCAGCAGCTTAGGGGGACAGGGGGCCGGCGAGCAGTACTTC.